The clone carrying this T cell receptor beta chain appeared a single time. The CDR3 covers 13 residues. Germline lookup yields CDR1 KGHSH and CDR2 LQKENI. V was cut by 5 bases and J by 1 base, with 8 bases left in between. The sample belongs to a study of a mutant IDH1 vaccine in newly diagnosed glioma. Study as a whole: Patients got radiotherapy, temozolomide, or both beforehand, and most got both.

Stated time point: baseline, week 1 (first vaccination visit). Noted treatment: pre-vaccination baseline after standard-of-care therapy. TCRdb keeps only in-frame clones here, not all; method: immunoSEQ multiplex PCR. The data hold about 63,000 clones, with more than 70% observed a single time. J is TRBJ1-1 and V is TRBV18, with D perhaps TRBD1 (6 bases). The TCR comes from a woman aged 18-29 years with glioma. Some clones in this sample may be carry-over from other donors' samples. Sequenced material: peripheral blood mononuclear cells (PBMCs), taken from a glioma patient treated with radiotherapy, temozolomide or both. The CDR3 spells CASSKGGNTEAFF. Here the CDR3 DNA reads TGTGCCAGCTCAAAGGGGGGGAACACTGAAGCTTTCTTT.